This entry lists 14 T cell receptor beta chains sequenced from one sample in a study of T cells in Graves' hyperthyroidism and ophthalmopathy. Amplified TCR beta CDR3 regions derived from RNA transcripts. Carried out on the TCR CDR3, a first-round RT-PCR used the HTBI primer set. TCRdb redid the calling of the multiplex PCR reads with MiXCR, one entry per CDR3 protein. The sample has 350,000 to 450,000 distinct CDR3 sequences, roughly an eighth seen once. Sequencing was performed on blood. The receptors originated from a man in his fifties with Graves' ophthalmopathy.

This chain joins TRBV15 and TRBJ2-1, with 9 nucleotides matching TRBD2. With 5 bases clipped from V and 4 bases from J, the junction kept 9 bases outside the gene matches. CDR3 length equals 16 residues. Per the germline V gene, CDR1 is LNHNV and CDR2 is YYDKDF (reference sequence). CDR3 amino acids: CATSYSLAGNYNEQFF. The DNA of the CDR3 is TGTGCCACCAGCTACTCACTAGCGGGCAATTACAATGAGCAGTTCTTC.

V gene TRBV24-1 combines with J gene TRBJ2-3, with D maybe TRBD2 (5 bases). Germline values: CDR1 KGHDR, CDR2 SFDVKD. The CDR3 is made up of 13 amino acids. V dropped 4 bases and J dropped 4 bases, with 8 bases sitting between them. CDR3 bases: TGTGCCACCAGTGAGGGAGTTGCAGATACGCAGTATTTT. Protein: CATSEGVADTQYF.

In this sample, this clonotype turned up many times. CDR3 residues: CASREGTREQYF. The CDR3 nucleotides are TGTGCCAGCAGGGAGGGCACTAGGGAGCAGTACTTC. V gene TRBV2 combines with J gene TRBJ2-7, with D perhaps TRBD2 (6 bases). The CDR3 spans 12 residues. From germline, CDR1 is SNHLY and CDR2 FYNNEI. Trimming shortened V by 6 bases and J by 7 bases, and 13 bases separated the two germline ends.

This chain links TRBV10-3 with TRBJ2-5; D not resolved. Germline-derived CDR1 and CDR2 are ENHRY and SYGVKD. Between the trimmed V and J ends, which lost 6 bases and 2 bases, there was a span of 19 bases. The CDR3 totals 16 residues. CDR3 loop: CAIRDENTRNQETQYF. The CDR3 nucleotides read TGTGCCATCAGGGATGAAAATACCCGCAATCAAGAGACCCAGTACTTC.

The table lists this clonotype with many counts. The chain employs TRBV28 and TRBJ1-6, with TRBD1 identical over 7 bases. V shed 5 bases, J shed 8 bases, and the junction held 9 bases outside the gene matches. Germline-derived CDR1 and CDR2 are MDHEN and SYDVKM. The CDR3 is 15 residues long. The chain's CDR3 is CASSIRSTGHSPLHF. In DNA, the CDR3 is TGTGCCAGCAGTATCCGCTCGACAGGGCATTCACCCCTCCACTTT.

V and J are TRBV29-1 and TRBJ2-5; 7 bases are shared with TRBD2. The junction had 4 bases not matched to a gene; V was cut back by 4 bases and J by 5 bases. The CDR3 length is 12 residues. Germline V gene sequence: CDR1 SQVTM, CDR2 ANQGSEA. CDR3 bases: TGCAGCGTTGCGGGAGGTTTTGAGACCCAGTACTTC. It translates to CSVAGGFETQYF.

The chain recombines TRBV19 with TRBJ2-3; no definite D call. The CDR3 totals 15 residues. With 3 bases removed from V and 5 bases from J, the gap between germline ends came to 15 bases. Per germline, CDR1 LNHDA and CDR2 SQIVND (reference sequence). In DNA form, the CDR3 reads TGTGCCAGTAGTATCACCTGGGTGGGGATAGATACGCAGTATTTT. It yields the protein CASSITWVGIDTQYF. Filled out from reference TRBV19 and TRBJ2-3, the complete variable domain reads DGGITQSPKYLFRKEGQNVTLSCEQNLNHDAMYWYRQDPGQGLRLIYYSQIVNDFQKGDIAEGYSVSREKKESFPLTVTSAQKNPTAFYLCASSITWVGIDTQYFGPGTRLTVL.

This clonotype was recorded a few times. This rearrangement joins TRBV24-1 to TRBJ2-1; 9 bases fit TRBD2. J lost 5 bases, V lost 0 bases, and 10 bases had no gene match. This CDR3 contains 18 residues. CDR1 is KGHDR and CDR2 is SFDVKD in the germline V gene. In DNA, the CDR3 is TGTGCCACCAGTGATTTGAGGTCTGGCGGGAGGGGAGACAATGAGCAGTTCTTC. Its translation is CATSDLRSGGRGDNEQFF.

This clonotype was counted ten times or more. The CDR3: CASSVGTALYGYTF. The CDR3, as DNA: TGTGCCAGCAGTGTAGGGACAGCGCTCTATGGCTACACCTTC. The chain combines TRBV6-1 with TRBJ1-2, with 7 bases that match TRBD1. Germline V gives CDR1 MNHNS, CDR2 SASEGT. V was clipped by 4 bases and J by 4 bases; unmatched bases: 6. The CDR3 covers 14 residues.

The chain recombines TRBV6-2 or TRBV6-3 with TRBJ2-1; 14 bases align to TRBD2. CDR3 length: 17 residues. V lost 6 bases and J lost 7; bases outside the gene matches: 11. Germline V lookup: CDR1 MNHEY, CDR2 SVGEGT. The CDR3, as DNA: TGTGCCAGCAGCTCCGGGACTAGCGGGAGTCGGTATAATGAGCAGTTCTTC. Translated, it gives CASSSGTSGSRYNEQFF.

This clonotype was counted many times. This chain links TRBV11-2 with TRBJ2-7; 8 positions match TRBD2. The germline V gene has CDR1 SGHAT and CDR2 FQNNGV. This CDR3 spans 14 amino acids. V was pared by 5 bases and J by 2 bases, with 5 bases of the junction left unmatched. The CDR3: CASSPGGRPYEQYF. DNA for the CDR3: TGTGCCAGCAGCCCAGGCGGGAGGCCCTACGAGCAGTACTTC.

The rearrangement uses TRBV19 and TRBJ2-1, with D perhaps TRBD1 or TRBD2 (5 bases each). The CDR3 totals 15 residues. The V gene's germline CDR1 is LNHDA and CDR2 SQIVND (reference sequence). Trimming took off 3 bases at V and 8 bases at J, with 17 bases between the two ends. The CDR3 protein is CASSITGLRDHEQFF. The CDR3 DNA sequence: TGTGCCAGTAGTATTACCGGGCTTAGGGACCATGAGCAGTTCTTC.

This clonotype has only a few counts. This may be a read error, as it is one base from a much larger clone. The chain joins TRBV2 to TRBJ2-7; 10 bases fit TRBD1. J gave up 5 bases and V 6 bases, and 4 bases lay outside the gene matches. The CDR3 runs to 13 residues. Germline lookup yields CDR1 SNHLY and CDR2 FYNNEI. CDR3 sequence: CASSRDRGNEQYF. CDR3 nucleotide sequence: TGTGCCAGCAGCCGGGACAGGGGCAACGAGCAGTACTTC.

Remarks on this clonotype: A read error may account for a junction end that differs from germline. The chain couples TRBV12-3 or TRBV12-4 to TRBJ1-1; D might be TRBD1 (5 bases). CDR3 length equals 14 residues. DNA of the CDR3: TGTGCCAGCAGTTTAGCGGGGGGGAACACTGAAGCTCTCTTT. Protein sequence: CASSLAGGNTEALF.